This T cell receptor beta chain was observed in a study of T cells in Graves' hyperthyroidism and ophthalmopathy. The investigators amplified TCR beta CDR3 regions from RNA transcripts. HTBI primers were used for first-round RT-PCR of the TCR CDR3. TCRdb re-called the multiplex PCR reads with MiXCR, one entry per CDR3 protein. Counted here are more than 500,000 distinct CDR3 sequences, 14% occurring once; the ten biggest clones make up more than 11%. Study-wide results and limits: Model output signaled ophthalmopathy a median approximately 6.2 months ahead of onset.

The CDR3 runs to 16 residues. V gave up 0 bases and J gave up 1 base; unmatched junction bases: 5. Germline CDR1 SGHDN, CDR2 FVKESK. About this clonotype itself: Its specificity is not known.

V is TRBV14 and J is TRBJ2-7; TRBD1 aligns across 8 bases. The origin of this receptor is a woman aged 35 to 49 with Graves' hyperthyroidism. Specimen: blood. The CDR3 DNA is TGTGCCAGCAGCCAAGAAGGAGACAGGGGTTCCTACGAGCAGTACTTC. Its protein is CASSQEGDRGSYEQYF. The whole variable domain, remainder taken from reference TRBV14 and TRBJ2-7, is EAGVTQFPSHSVIEKGQTVTLRCDPISGHDNLYWYRRVMGKEIKFLLHFVKESKQDESGMPNNRFLAERTGGTYSTLKVQPAELEDSGVYFCASSQEGDRGSYEQYFGPGTRLTVT.